The rows below give T cell receptor beta chains drawn from one sample of a study of blood T cell repertoires in COVID-19. Repertoires were generated with immunoSEQ multiplex PCR, while TCRdb's copy carries only in-frame clones and drops some. Among roughly 200,000 clones listed, about 83% were seen once. The sample comprised peripheral blood. The receptors were gathered from a woman aged 70 to 79 with active or convalescent COVID-19. Both conserved end residues are trimmed from each CDR3. Fields, in order: CDR3 protein, V gene, clone size, J gene. Clone size, where shown, is once, few, many, or a class for clones that have expanded.

cdr3_aa: ASSLALGGLSQETQY
v_call: TRBV7-7
clone_size: -
j_call: TRBJ2-5

cdr3_aa: AWSLTGLNTEAF
v_call: TRBV30
clone_size: -
j_call: TRBJ1-1

cdr3_aa: ASSYGLAKYEQY
v_call: TRBV28
clone_size: -
j_call: TRBJ2-7

cdr3_aa: ASRIQGRTDTQY
v_call: TRBV28
clone_size: -
j_call: TRBJ2-3

cdr3_aa: ASRPIGTKGTQY
v_call: TRBV6-5
clone_size: -
j_call: TRBJ2-5

cdr3_aa: ASSPPGLAGAGEQY
v_call: TRBV19
clone_size: once
j_call: TRBJ2-7

cdr3_aa: SASRTGSYEQY
v_call: TRBV20-1
clone_size: -
j_call: TRBJ2-7

cdr3_aa: ASRNLLAGTGGNEQF
v_call: TRBV27
clone_size: -
j_call: TRBJ2-1

cdr3_aa: ASREAGTNLYEQY
v_call: TRBV19
clone_size: -
j_call: TRBJ2-7

cdr3_aa: ASSYRLARETQY
v_call: TRBV4-1
clone_size: -
j_call: TRBJ2-5

cdr3_aa: ASSLRGGPYEQY
v_call: TRBV27
clone_size: -
j_call: TRBJ2-7

cdr3_aa: ASSFQQGAPYEQY
v_call: TRBV7-9
clone_size: -
j_call: TRBJ2-7

cdr3_aa: ASSQELTSPSSYEQY
v_call: TRBV4-2
clone_size: -
j_call: TRBJ2-7

cdr3_aa: ASSPDRGRETQY
v_call: TRBV11-2
clone_size: -
j_call: TRBJ2-5

cdr3_aa: ASPLVGPYGELF
v_call: TRBV7-9
clone_size: -
j_call: TRBJ2-2

cdr3_aa: ASSPQGSPQNSGELF
v_call: TRBV18
clone_size: -
j_call: TRBJ2-2

cdr3_aa: AWSGPGGSALWNNEQF
v_call: TRBV30
clone_size: -
j_call: TRBJ2-1